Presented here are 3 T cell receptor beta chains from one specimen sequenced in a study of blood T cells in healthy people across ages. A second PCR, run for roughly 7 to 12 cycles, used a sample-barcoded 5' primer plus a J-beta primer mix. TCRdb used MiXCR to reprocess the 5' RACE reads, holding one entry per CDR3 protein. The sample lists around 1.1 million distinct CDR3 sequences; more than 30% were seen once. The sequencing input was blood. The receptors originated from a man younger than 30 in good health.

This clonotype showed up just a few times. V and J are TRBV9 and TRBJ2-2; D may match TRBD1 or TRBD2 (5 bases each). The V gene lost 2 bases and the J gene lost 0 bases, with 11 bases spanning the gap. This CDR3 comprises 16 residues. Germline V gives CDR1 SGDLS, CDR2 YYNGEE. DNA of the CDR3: TGTGCCAGCAGCGTCCGTTGGGGGTCGAACACCGGGGAGCTGTTTTTT. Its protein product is CASSVRWGSNTGELFF.

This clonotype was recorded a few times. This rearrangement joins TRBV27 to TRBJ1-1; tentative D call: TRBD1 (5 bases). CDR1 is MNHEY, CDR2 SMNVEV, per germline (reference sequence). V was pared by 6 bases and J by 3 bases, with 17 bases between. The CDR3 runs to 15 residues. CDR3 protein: CASSPLGDGYTEAFF. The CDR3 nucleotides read TGTGCCAGCAGCCCTTTGGGGGACGGTTACACTGAAGCTTTCTTT.

The CDR3 loop is CASSFLQRTDTQYF. The CDR3 bases are TGTGCCAGCAGTTTTCTGCAGCGCACAGATACGCAGTATTTT. The chain joins TRBV27 to TRBJ2-3, with unresolved D. Trimming left V 3 bases short and J 1 base short, with 8 bases between. In germline, CDR1 is MNHEY, CDR2 SMNVEV (reference sequence). The CDR3 is 14 residues long.